The 4 T cell receptor beta chains below come from one sample, sequenced in a study of cytomegalovirus exposure and HLA in healthy donors. PCR was performed using 60 Vbeta and 13 Jbeta primers. Measured with immunoSEQ multiplex PCR; TCRdb has only the in-frame clones, and not every one. Of fewer than 200,000 clones listed, 71% are singletons. Material for sequencing was PBMCs. Receptors originate from a girl aged 10-17 years in good health and CMV-seronegative.

This clone was observed a handful of times. The chain employs TRBV6-1 and TRBJ2-3; TRBD2 matches 10 bases. This CDR3 contains 17 residues. The germline gives CDR1 MNHNS, CDR2 SASEGT. After removal of 2 bases from V and 5 bases from J, the junction contained 10 bases not matched to a gene. CDR3: CASSESTSGATGDTQYF. CDR3 in DNA: TGTGCCAGCAGTGAATCAACTAGCGGGGCCACCGGAGATACGCAGTATTTT.

As concerns this clone: In the same sample, other DNA sequences code for this CDR3. The V gene is TRBV5-1, the J gene TRBJ2-5, with 14 bases fitting TRBD2. V lost 0 bases, J lost 5 bases, and 3 bases stayed unmatched. The CDR3 covers 16 residues. The V gene's germline CDR1 is SGHRS and CDR2 YFSETQ. The CDR3 DNA is TGCGCCAGCAGCTTGGGACTAGCGGGGGGGCAGGAGACCCAGTACTTC. Protein sequence: CASSLGLAGGQETQYF.

A few counts support this clone. V and J are TRBV19 and TRBJ2-1; D might be TRBD1 (6 bases). V dropped 5 bases and J dropped 0 bases, with 11 bases sitting between them. CDR1 is LNHDA, CDR2 SQIVND, per germline (reference sequence). There are 15 residues in the CDR3. CDR3 coding DNA: TGTGCCAGTAGTCTTGACAGGAGCTCCTACAATGAGCAGTTCTTC. Translated: CASSLDRSSYNEQFF.

The chain combines TRBV18 with TRBJ2-7, with D perhaps TRBD1 (5 bases). The germline V gene encodes CDR1 KGHSH and CDR2 LQKENI. There are 17 residues in the CDR3. The ends were cut back, 0 bases at V and 7 bases at J, with 22 bases in the middle. DNA of the CDR3: TGTGCCAGCTCACCACCGGGTACTGTGATAAGGGGTCGGGAGCAGTACTTC. Its translation: CASSPPGTVIRGREQYF.